Listed below are T cell receptor beta chains from one sample, sequenced in a study of T cells in localized non-small cell lung cancer. Using immunoSEQ multiplex PCR, the repertoire was profiled, and TCRdb retains in-frame clones only, with some absent. Among nearly 35,000 clones listed, 85% to 95% were seen once. The specimen comprised peripheral blood mononuclear cells, sampled before any cancer treatment. These receptors were obtained from an older female donor with stage II lung adenocarcinoma. The CDR3 runs from the conserved cysteine through the conserved F or W. A D gene is named only where the DNA matches it firmly. A clone size is listed for some rows: how often the clone was seen (once, few, many), or a class if it is expanded.

j_call d_call clone_size v_call cdr3_aa cdr3_nt
TRBJ1-1 NA once TRBV28 CASSLGMNTEAFF TGTGCCAGCAGTTTAGGAATGAACACTGAAGCTTTCTTT
TRBJ2-3 NA NA TRBV5-1 CASSLDGRGPDTQYF TGCGCCAGCAGCTTGGATGGACGGGGACCAGATACGCAGTATTTT
TRBJ1-1 NA few TRBV14 CASSPFGRADEAFF TGTGCCAGCAGCCCTTTCGGGAGGGCTGATGAAGCTTTCTTT
TRBJ2-5 TRBD2 NA TRBV9 CASSVSGAGETQYF TGTGCCAGCAGCGTTAGCGGGGCGGGAGAGACCCAGTACTTC
TRBJ1-2 NA once TRBV18 CASSYGAGNPARGYTF TGTGCCAGCTCGTACGGGGCAGGGAATCCGGCTCGTGGCTACACCTTC
TRBJ1-1 NA NA TRBV13 CASSFLMNTEAFF TGTGCCAGCAGCTTCCTAATGAACACTGAAGCTTTCTTT
TRBJ2-7 NA NA TRBV5-4 CASSLTGSSYEQYF TGTGCCAGCAGCTTGACAGGGAGCTCCTACGAGCAGTACTTC
TRBJ2-7 NA few TRBV2 CASSEAGAGFSYEQYF TGTGCCAGCAGTGAAGCGGGGGCGGGATTCTCCTACGAGCAGTACTTC
TRBJ1-2 NA NA TRBV27 CASSLTWLGGDGYTF TGTGCCAGCAGTTTAACGTGGCTGGGGGGAGATGGCTACACCTTC
TRBJ1-5 NA few TRBV5-1 CASSASPVDQPQHF TGCGCCAGCAGCGCCTCTCCGGTGGATCAGCCCCAGCATTTT
TRBJ2-1 NA once TRBV21-1 CASSKGGGQGSSTDNEQFF TGTGCCAGCAGCAAAGGAGGGGGGCAGGGTAGTTCCACTGACAATGAGCAGTTCTTC
TRBJ1-1 NA once TRBV19 CASIKGRGYTEAFF TGTGCCAGTATCAAAGGGAGAGGTTACACTGAAGCTTTCTTT
TRBJ2-3 NA NA TRBV10-3 CAISFYGGSVADTQYF TGTGCCATCAGTTTCTATGGGGGTTCGGTCGCGGATACGCAGTATTTT
TRBJ2-6 NA NA TRBV30 CAWSVAAGANVLTF TGTGCCTGGAGTGTAGCGGCTGGGGCCAACGTCCTGACTTTC
TRBJ2-2 NA NA TRBV6-1 CASSANENTGELFF TGTGCCAGCAGTGCTAATGAAAACACCGGGGAGCTGTTTTTT
TRBJ1-2 TRBD1 NA TRBV6-5 CASSPGQGRDGYTF TGTGCCAGCAGCCCGGGACAGGGAAGGGACGGCTACACCTTC
TRBJ2-1 NA NA TRBV11-2 CASRGSSYNEQFF TGTGCCAGCAGGGGGAGCTCCTACAATGAGCAGTTCTTC
TRBJ1-4 TRBD1 NA TRBV28 CATRDRGREKLFF TGTGCCACCAGGGACAGGGGACGAGAAAAACTGTTTTTT
TRBJ1-2 NA NA TRBV19 CASSIDHRYNYGYTF TGTGCCAGTAGTATAGATCACCGGTACAACTATGGCTACACCTTC
TRBJ1-3 NA NA TRBV2 CASSQPPSSGNTIYF TGTGCCAGCAGTCAACCTCCGTCCTCTGGAAACACCATATATTTT
TRBJ2-2 TRBD1 medium-sized TRBV13 CASSFGTGVGELFF TGTGCCAGCAGCTTTGGGACAGGGGTCGGGGAGCTGTTTTTT
TRBJ2-3 TRBD1 NA TRBV19 CASSPTGSRGDTQYF TGTGCCAGTAGTCCGACAGGGTCCAGAGGCGATACGCAGTATTTT
TRBJ1-5 NA NA TRBV28 CASSRGRYQPQHF TGTGCCAGCAGTCGTGGCCGCTATCAGCCCCAGCATTTT
TRBJ1-5 NA NA TRBV5-5 CASSLRGPNQPQHF TGTGCCAGCAGCTTGCGGGGACCCAATCAGCCCCAGCATTTT
TRBJ1-5 TRBD1 NA TRBV27 CASNQQGSNQPQHF TGTGCCAGCAACCAACAGGGGAGCAATCAGCCCCAGCATTTT
TRBJ2-4 NA NA TRBV9 CASSVALGGAKNIQYF TGTGCCAGCAGCGTAGCTCTGGGGGGAGCCAAAAACATTCAGTACTTC
TRBJ2-1 NA NA TRBV7-8 CASSLGNTGTRQFF TGTGCCAGCAGCTTGGGTAACACCGGTACTAGGCAGTTCTTC
TRBJ1-5 NA NA TRBV15 CATSRVDGPQHF TGTGCCACCAGCAGGGTTGACGGGCCCCAGCATTTT